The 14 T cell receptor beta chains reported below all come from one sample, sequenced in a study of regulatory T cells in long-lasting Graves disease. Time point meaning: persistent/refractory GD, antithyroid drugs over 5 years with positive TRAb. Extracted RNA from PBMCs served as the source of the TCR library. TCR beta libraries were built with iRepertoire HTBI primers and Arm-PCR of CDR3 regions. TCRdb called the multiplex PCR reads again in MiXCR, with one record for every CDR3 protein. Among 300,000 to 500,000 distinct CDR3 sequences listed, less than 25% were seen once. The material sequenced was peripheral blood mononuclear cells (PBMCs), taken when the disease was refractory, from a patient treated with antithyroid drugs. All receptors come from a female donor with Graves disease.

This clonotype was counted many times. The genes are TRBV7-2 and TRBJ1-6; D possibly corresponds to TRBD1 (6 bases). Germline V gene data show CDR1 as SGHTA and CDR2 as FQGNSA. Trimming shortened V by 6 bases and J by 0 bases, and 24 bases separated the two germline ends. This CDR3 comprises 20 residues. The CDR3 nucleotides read TGTGCCAGCAGTCCCCGACAGGCTTTTCACCAAAGCTCCTATAATTCACCCCTCCACTTT. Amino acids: CASSPRQAFHQSSYNSPLHF.

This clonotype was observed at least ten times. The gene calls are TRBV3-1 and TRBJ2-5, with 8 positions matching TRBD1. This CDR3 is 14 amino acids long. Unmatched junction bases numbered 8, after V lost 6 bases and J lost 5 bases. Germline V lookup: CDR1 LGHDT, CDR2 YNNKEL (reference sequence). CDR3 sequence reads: CASRRTGLAETQYF. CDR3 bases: TGTGCCAGCAGAAGGACAGGGTTGGCGGAGACCCAGTACTTC.

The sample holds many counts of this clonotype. The CDR3 loop is CSAILESGASYEQYF. The CDR3 region has the DNA TGCAGTGCAATCTTAGAGAGCGGGGCCTCCTACGAGCAGTACTTC. The rearrangement joins TRBV20-1 to TRBJ2-7; 7 bases map to TRBD2. J was trimmed by 0 bases and V by 6 bases; bases with no gene match: 11. Germline V gene sequence: CDR1 DFQATT, CDR2 SNEGSKA (reference sequence). The CDR3 sequence is 15 residues long.

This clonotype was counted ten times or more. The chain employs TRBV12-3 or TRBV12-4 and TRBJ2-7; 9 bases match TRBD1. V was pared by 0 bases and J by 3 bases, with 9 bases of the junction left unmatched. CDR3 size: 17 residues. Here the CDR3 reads CASSLARGTGKFYEQYF. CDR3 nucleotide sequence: TGTGCCAGCAGTTTAGCAAGAGGGACAGGGAAATTCTACGAGCAGTACTTC.

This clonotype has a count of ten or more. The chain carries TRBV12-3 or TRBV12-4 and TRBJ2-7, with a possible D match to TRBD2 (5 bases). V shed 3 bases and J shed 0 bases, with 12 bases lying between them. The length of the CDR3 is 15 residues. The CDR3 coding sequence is TGTGCCAGCAGTTTCTCCAGAGGAGGCTCCTACGAGCAGTACTTC. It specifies CASSFSRGGSYEQYF.

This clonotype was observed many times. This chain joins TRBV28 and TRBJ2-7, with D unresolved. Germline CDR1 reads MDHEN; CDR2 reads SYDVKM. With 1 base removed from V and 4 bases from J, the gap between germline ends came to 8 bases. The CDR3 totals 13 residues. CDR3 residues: CASSLSWVYEQYF. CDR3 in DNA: TGTGCCAGCAGTTTATCCTGGGTGTACGAGCAGTACTTC.

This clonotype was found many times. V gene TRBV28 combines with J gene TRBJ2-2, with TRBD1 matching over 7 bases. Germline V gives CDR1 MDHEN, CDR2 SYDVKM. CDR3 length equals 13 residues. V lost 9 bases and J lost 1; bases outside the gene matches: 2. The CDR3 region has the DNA TGTGCCAGTCACAGGGGGAACACCGGGGAGCTGTTTTTT. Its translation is CASHRGNTGELFF.

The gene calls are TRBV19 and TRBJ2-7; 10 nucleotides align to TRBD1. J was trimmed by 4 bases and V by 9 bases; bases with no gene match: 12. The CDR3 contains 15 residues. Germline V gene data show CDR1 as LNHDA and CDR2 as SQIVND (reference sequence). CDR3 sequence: CARNNRDRGGYEQYF. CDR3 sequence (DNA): TGTGCCAGGAACAACCGGGACAGGGGTGGATACGAGCAGTACTTC.

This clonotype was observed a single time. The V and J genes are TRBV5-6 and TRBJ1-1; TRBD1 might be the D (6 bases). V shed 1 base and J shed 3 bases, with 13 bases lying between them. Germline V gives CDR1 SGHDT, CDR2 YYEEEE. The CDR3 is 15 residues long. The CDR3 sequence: CASSLWQGSYTEAFF. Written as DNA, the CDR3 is TGTGCCAGCAGCTTGTGGCAGGGGTCATACACTGAAGCTTTCTTT.

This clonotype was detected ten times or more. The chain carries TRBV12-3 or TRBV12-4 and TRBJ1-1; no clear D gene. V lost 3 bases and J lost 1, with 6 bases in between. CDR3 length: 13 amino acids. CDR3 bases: TGTGCCAGCAGTTTTAAGACGAACACTGAAGCTTTCTTT. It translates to CASSFKTNTEAFF.

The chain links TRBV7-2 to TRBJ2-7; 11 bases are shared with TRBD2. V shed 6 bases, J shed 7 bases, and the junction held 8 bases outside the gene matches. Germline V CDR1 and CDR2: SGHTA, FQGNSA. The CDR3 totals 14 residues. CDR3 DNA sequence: TGTGCCAGCAGTTCTAGCGGGAGGTCGGAAGAGCAGTACTTC. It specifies CASSSSGRSEEQYF.

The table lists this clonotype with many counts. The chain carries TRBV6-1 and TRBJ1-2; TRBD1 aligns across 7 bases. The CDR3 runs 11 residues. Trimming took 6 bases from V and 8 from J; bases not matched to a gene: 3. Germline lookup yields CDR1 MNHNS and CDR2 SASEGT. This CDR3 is CASRTGTGYTF. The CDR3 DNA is TGTGCCAGCAGGACAGGGACCGGCTACACCTTC.

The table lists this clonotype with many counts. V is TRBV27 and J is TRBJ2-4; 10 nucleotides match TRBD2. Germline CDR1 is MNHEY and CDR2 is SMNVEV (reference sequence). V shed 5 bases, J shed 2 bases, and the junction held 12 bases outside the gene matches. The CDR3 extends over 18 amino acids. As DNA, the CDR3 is TGTGCCAGCAGTACTAGCGGGAACGGGGTTGGATCCAAAAACATTCAGTACTTC. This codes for CASSTSGNGVGSKNIQYF.

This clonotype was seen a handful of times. The CDR3: CASMDGRTYEQYF. CDR3 DNA sequence: TGTGCCAGTATGGACGGAAGAACCTACGAGCAGTACTTC. The V gene is TRBV7-9, the J gene TRBJ2-7; D unresolved. The CDR3 is 13 amino acids. The V gene's germline CDR1 is SEHNR and CDR2 FQNEAQ (reference sequence). Trimming stripped 9 bases from V and 2 bases from J, with 14 bases between.